This entry describes one T cell receptor (beta chain). This clonotype was counted a few times. Its cognate antigen has yet to be identified. No qualities accompany the bases; no much larger clone lies one base away. TCR beta CDR3 regions were amplified from RNA transcripts for repertoire sequencing. HTBI primers and the Qiagen OneStep RT-PCR kit were used in a first-round RT-PCR, which was followed by a second-round multiplex PCR, size selection and purification. Libraries were sequenced on an Illumina HiSeq2000 using paired-end 100 bp reads. For the original study's pipeline: SOAPnuke was used to process the reads, removing any read that contained adapters or uncalled bases, had a mean Phred below 15, or lacked an exact match to the constant primer or identifier. High-quality paired reads were merged with COPE v1.2.5. Each unique nucleotide sequence was treated as a clonotype, and MiTCR v1.1 was used to align the clonotypes to the IMGT TRB V, D and J references. Analysis was restricted to V-J combinations with a frequency above 0.0001, which covered roughly 99% of repertoires. For each V-J combination, a TCR clonal expansion and chaos score was defined as F50 clonal expansion divided by the chaos observed in the TCRdist matrix. Welch's t-statistics and random forest were used to narrow the features down to over ten V-J combinations, which were then fed into a naive Bayes classifier. The similarity between thyroid and blood repertoires was quantified using the Morisita-Horn index. Starting from the raw public reads, TCRdb applied fastp trimming at Q25, assembled clones with MiXCR and retained in-frame beta chains. Merged by CDR3 protein, the rows form single entries marked with the most common genes and DNA. TCRdb's processing, not the authors', yielded these V and J calls. Across this sample there are about 740,000 distinct CDR3 sequences, with roughly two fifths seen only once. 44% of the sample lies in the top ten.

This sample was included in a study of Graves' ophthalmopathy and Graves' hyperthyroidism (dated by TCRdb to between 2018 and 2020). Background on the whole study: Peripheral blood was collected at initial diagnosis, prior to any treatment. Once sampling was done, hyperthyroidism patients were given methimazole at a starting dose of 30 mg daily, while ophthalmopathy patients were given high-dose intravenous methylprednisolone. A discovery set of 100 patients (approximately 42 ophthalmopathy, around 57 stable hyperthyroidism) was enrolled to explore V-J signatures distinguishing ophthalmopathy from hyperthyroidism. In over 5 hyperthyroidism patients, the T-cell repertoire of thyroid tissue was compared with the T-cell repertoire of blood. The study used signatures of the TCR beta repertoire to tell Graves' ophthalmopathy apart from Graves' hyperthyroidism and to predict which patients would progress to ophthalmopathy. The independent validation cohort included 18 to 20 hyperthyroidism patients plus 17 patients who later progressed from hyperthyroidism to ophthalmopathy. In total, under 150 blood samples were TCR-sequenced: 40 to 45 ophthalmopathy, some 72 hyperthyroidism and some 17 hyperthyroidism-to-ophthalmopathy patients. What the study reported, not specific to this receptor: No statistical method was used to set the sample size in advance, and the investigators knew which group each participant was assigned to. Most expanded thyroid clonotypes with a frequency above 0.001 also appeared in blood, which suggests that blood repertoires may reflect the immune response in the thyroid. In validation, the model predicted ophthalmopathy progression with about 71% sensitivity and less than 80% specificity; around twelve predicted patients were CT-confirmed with GO in a median of approximately 6.2 months. The 13-signature model separated ophthalmopathy from stable hyperthyroidism with 85% to 90% sensitivity and 81.08% specificity in cross-validation, and 80%/75% in the test set.

Patients with ophthalmopathy had moderately to severely active disease, with a Clinical Activity Score of 3 or more, a NOSPECS grade of 4 or more, and a disease duration of less than 3 months. Anyone with other autoimmune diseases, uncontrolled infections, pregnancy or lactation was excluded from the study. Diagnosis relied on clinical symptoms, serum thyroxine, TRAb, thyroid ultrasound and orbital computed tomography. PBMCs were isolated from 8 to 10 ml of fresh peripheral blood by Ficoll-Paque density gradient centrifugation. Total RNA was extracted using Trizol reagent, and RNA quality was checked on an Agilent 2100 Bioanalyzer. The sample was peripheral blood. The source is an adult man with Graves' ophthalmopathy.

The DNA reads as follows: TGTGCCAGCAGCCAAGTTGCGGGGAACGAGCAGTACTTC. Its translation is CASSQVAGNEQYF. The chain uses TRBV14 and TRBJ2-7; a tentative D match to TRBD2 spans 6 bases. Looking up the germline V gene yields CDR1 SGHDN and CDR2 FVKESK. V was cut back by 1 base and J by 5 bases, leaving a gap of 9 bases between them. The CDR3 covers 13 residues, taking in both the cysteine and the phenylalanine. Kept here is only the CDR3 DNA, which spans 39 bases and is read in frame from base 1. The full variable domain, with segments outside the CDR3 supplied by the reference TRBV14 and TRBJ2-7 proteins, appears as EAGVTQFPSHSVIEKGQTVTLRCDPISGHDNLYWYRRVMGKEIKFLLHFVKESKQDESGMPNNRFLAERTGGTYSTLKVQPAELEDSGVYFCASSQVAGNEQYFGPGTRLTVT.